The source of this T cell receptor beta chain is a study of patients and donors after allogeneic stem cell transplantation. TCRdb re-derived calls from the RT-PCR reads in MiXCR, one entry per CDR3 protein. Of over 130,000 distinct CDR3 sequences in the sample, about two fifths were seen once. Germline lookup yields CDR1 SNHLY and CDR2 FYNNEI. V shed 8 bases and J shed 6 bases, with 10 bases lying between them. The CDR3 is 11 residues long. The chain uses TRBV2 and TRBJ1-1; no definite D call. The sample was blood, either unsorted or a sorted T cell fraction (not recorded which). The sequence came from a human donor who was either an allogeneic HSCT recipient or a stem cell or donor lymphocyte infusion donor (not recorded which). It is not recorded whose cells these are; they may come from a transplant donor. CDR3 coding DNA: TGTGCCAGCCGAACTACGGCTGAAGCTTTCTTT. Encoded protein: CASRTTAEAFF.